This TCR beta chain is drawn from a study of control samples from healthy donors and cancer patients. Looked up from germline, CDR1 is ENHRY and CDR2 is SYGVKD. The V end was cut by 4 bases, the J end by 5 bases, with 12 bases between. This CDR3 has 13 amino acids. Clones were read by immunoSEQ multiplex PCR, and TCRdb kept only the in-frame ones, dropping some. The table includes about 140,000 clones, approximately 90% detected once. The chain joins TRBV10-3 to TRBJ2-7, with D maybe TRBD2 (6 bases). This TCR was recovered from a woman in her thirties in good health. Source material: blood. Here the CDR3 reads CAISVAVEDEQYF. CDR3 DNA: TGTGCCATCAGTGTAGCGGTGGAGGACGAGCAGTACTTC.